This entry lists 2 T cell receptor beta chains sequenced from one sample in a study of regulatory T cells. Primers: 52 TRBV forward and 13 TRBJ reverse. The method was immunoSEQ multiplex PCR; TCRdb's version includes in-frame clones alone and lacks a portion of them. The sample contains about 29,000 clones, under 95% of which appear only once. Study-wide points: Hydrophobic residues at CDR3 positions 6 and 7 were enriched in conventional CD4+ T cells of CD3G-deficient patients.

Their specific antigens are unknown. Source material: conventional CD4+ T cells sorted from blood. Receptors originate from a person aged 18-35 years with CD3G deficiency.

The chain couples TRBV19 to TRBJ2-3, with 10 bases lining up with TRBD1. Germline trimming cut 1 base from V and 4 bases from J; bases unmatched to any gene: 2. The CDR3 loop spans 15 amino acids. The germline gives CDR1 LNHDA, CDR2 SQIVND (reference sequence). CDR3 sequence (DNA): TGTGCCAGTAGTATAGGGGGACAGGGGCCAGATACGCAGTATTTT. This sequence encodes CASSIGGQGPDTQYF.

The chain has TRBV19 and TRBJ2-2; no reliable D call. Looked up from germline, CDR1 is LNHDA and CDR2 is SQIVND (reference sequence). The CDR3 totals 15 residues. V was cut by 5 bases and J by 1 base, with 11 bases left in between. CDR3: CASSLKTGNTGELFF. CDR3 in DNA: TGTGCCAGTAGTTTAAAGACGGGGAACACCGGGGAGCTGTTTTTT.